These 28 T cell receptor beta chains were all obtained from the same sample, sequenced in a study of T cell changes during pregnancy in multiple sclerosis. Some clones are missing from TCRdb's copy, which holds only in-frame ones; the method was immunoSEQ multiplex PCR. The sample contains roughly 46,000 clones, around four fifths of which appear only once. The specimen was CD4+ T cells from peripheral blood mononuclear cells, collected before pregnancy. Receptors originate from a female donor with multiple sclerosis, enrolled in a pregnancy study.

This clone has only a few counts. This rearrangement joins TRBV30 to TRBJ2-2, with 8 bases matching TRBD2. The CDR3 runs to 20 residues. V lost 3 bases, J lost 4 bases, and 22 bases stayed unmatched. The germline CDR1 and CDR2 sequences are GTSNPN and SVGIG (reference sequence). The CDR3 DNA sequence: TGTGCCTGGAGGCGCCTAGATGTTTATAGCGGGGAGGCGGCCACCGGGGAGCTGTTTTTT. Its protein is CAWRRLDVYSGEAATGELFF. Filled out from reference TRBV30 and TRBJ2-2, the complete variable domain reads SQTIHQWPATLVQPVGSPLSLECTVEGTSNPNLYWYRQAAGRGLQLLFYSVGIGQISSEVPQNLSASRPQDRQFILSSKKLLLSDSGFYLCAWRRLDVYSGEAATGELFFGEGSRLTVL.

The chain uses TRBV19 and TRBJ1-1; 7 nucleotides agree with TRBD1. The CDR3 has 16 residues. V dropped 2 bases and J dropped 0; count of bases not matched to a gene: 6. In germline, CDR1 is LNHDA, CDR2 SQIVND (reference sequence). CDR3 region: CASSIPVTGLNTEAFF. The CDR3 DNA sequence: TGTGCCAGTAGTATACCGGTGACAGGGTTGAACACTGAAGCTTTCTTT.

The chain combines TRBV19 with TRBJ2-7; D might be TRBD1 (7 bases). The CDR3 is 15 amino acids. V shed 6 bases and J shed 1 base, with 16 bases lying between them. Looked up from germline, CDR1 is LNHDA and CDR2 is SQIVND (reference sequence). The CDR3 reads CASRGGPGQSYEQYF. CDR3 in DNA: TGTGCCAGTAGGGGGGGACCGGGACAGTCCTACGAGCAGTACTTC. Using reference TRBV19 and TRBJ2-7 for the parts outside the CDR3, the full variable domain is DGGITQSPKYLFRKEGQNVTLSCEQNLNHDAMYWYRQDPGQGLRLIYYSQIVNDFQKGDIAEGYSVSREKKESFPLTVTSAQKNPTAFYLCASRGGPGQSYEQYFGPGTRLTVT.

The genes are TRBV18 and TRBJ1-2; 9 bases fit TRBD1. This CDR3 is 14 amino acids long. Germline assignment: CDR1 KGHSH and CDR2 LQKENI. After removal of 6 bases from V and 7 bases from J, the junction contained 9 bases not matched to a gene. The CDR3 nucleotides are TGTGCCAGCTCCCCCGAACAGGGGGCTTTTGGCTACACCTTC. Protein product: CASSPEQGAFGYTF.

Regarding this clone: A read error may produce the germline difference seen at one junction end. The sample contains more than one DNA sequence encoding this CDR3. The V gene is TRBV10-3, the J gene TRBJ1-2; 7 bases are a match to TRBD1. Per the germline V gene, CDR1 is ENHRY and CDR2 is SYGVKD. The CDR3 is 13 residues long. The CDR3 coding sequence is TGCGCCAACAGTGACAGGGAAGGCTATGGCTACACCTTC. Protein: CANSDREGYGYTF.

The V and J genes are TRBV9 and TRBJ1-1, with no clear D. Trimming removed 4 bases from V and 11 bases from J, with 21 bases in between. This CDR3 contains 14 residues. The V gene's germline CDR1 is SGDLS and CDR2 YYNGEE. The CDR3 sequence is CASSPLTRRPVAFF. DNA of the CDR3: TGTGCCAGCAGCCCCTTGACTAGACGACCTGTGGCTTTCTTT.

This clone was seen just once. V is TRBV21-1 and J is TRBJ2-7; the D call TRBD2 from the table was never checked on the DNA. TRBV21-1 is a pseudogene. The CDR3 loop spans 14 amino acids. For the CDR3, the DNA is TGTGCCAGCAGCAAAATACCGGGACTTGGGGTTCAGTACTTC. It specifies CASSKIPGLGVQYF.

The chain employs TRBV7-9 and TRBJ1-5, with D maybe TRBD1 (5 bases). V lost 7 bases and J lost 5, with 12 bases in between. CDR1 and CDR2 (germline): SEHNR, FQNEAQ (reference sequence). This CDR3 has 13 residues. The CDR3 DNA reads TGTGCCAGCACCGGAGGGGCTGATCAGCCCCAGCATTTT. This codes for CASTGGADQPQHF.

This clone was counted between two and nine times. The chain joins TRBV9 to TRBJ1-5; 7 nucleotides match TRBD1. The CDR3 extends over 14 amino acids. The V and J ends lost 3 bases and 5 bases, in that order; junction bases with no gene match: 5. The germline gives CDR1 SGDLS, CDR2 YYNGEE. CDR3 sequence reads: CASSGGTVDQPQHF. The CDR3 bases are TGTGCCAGCAGCGGGGGGACAGTGGATCAGCCCCAGCATTTT.

J is TRBJ1-2 and V is TRBV7-2, with TRBD1 matching over 8 bases. V lost 4 bases, J lost 6 bases, and 13 bases stayed unmatched. CDR3 length: 16 amino acids. Germline assignment: CDR1 SGHTA and CDR2 FQGNSA. Written as DNA, the CDR3 is TGTGCCAGCAGCTCCCAAGCCAACAGGGGGTATGATGGCTACACCTTC. Its protein is CASSSQANRGYDGYTF.

This rearrangement joins TRBV4-1 to TRBJ2-7; the match to TRBD2 covers 11 bases. CDR3 length: 17 residues. V shed 4 bases and J 3 bases; nucleotides not matched to a gene: 11. Germline CDR1 is MGHRA and CDR2 is YSYEKL. This chain's CDR3 is CASSPGLADRNIYEQYF. For the CDR3, the DNA is TGCGCCAGCAGCCCGGGACTAGCGGACCGAAATATCTACGAGCAGTACTTC.

V is TRBV7-9 and J is TRBJ2-1, with D perhaps TRBD1 (5 bases). This CDR3 comprises 14 residues. Looked up from germline, CDR1 is SEHNR and CDR2 is FQNEAQ (reference sequence). V was clipped by 8 bases and J by 0 bases, with 11 bases between them. CDR3: CASPNDSSYNEQFF. DNA of the CDR3: TGTGCCAGCCCCAATGACAGCTCCTACAATGAGCAGTTCTTC.

The rearrangement joins TRBV6-6 to TRBJ2-7; no clear D gene. The V gene lost 0 bases and the J gene lost 5 bases, with 14 bases spanning the gap. The CDR3 has 15 amino acids. Looked up from germline, CDR1 is MNHNY and CDR2 is SVGAGI (reference sequence). This CDR3 reads CASSYSNPPADEQYF. CDR3 DNA sequence: TGTGCCAGCAGTTACTCGAACCCTCCCGCGGACGAGCAGTACTTC.

V usage is TRBV6-6 and J usage is TRBJ1-1; 9 bases agree with TRBD1. The CDR3 length is 14 residues. The germline gives CDR1 MNHNY, CDR2 SVGAGI (reference sequence). Trimming cost V 6 bases and J 4 bases; bases outside gene matches: 6. This chain's CDR3 is CASRTTGGGTEAFF. The DNA for the CDR3 is TGTGCCAGCAGGACCACAGGGGGCGGCACTGAAGCTTTCTTT.

This clone is medium-sized within its sample. The chain recombines TRBV7-2 with TRBJ1-5; D perhaps matches TRBD1 (5 bases). The CDR3 totals 16 residues. CDR1 is SGHTA and CDR2 is FQGNSA in the germline V gene. Trimming removed 1 base from V and 2 bases from J, with 12 bases in between. The CDR3 nucleotides read TGTGCCAGCAGCTTAGAGAGATCCAGGGGCAATCAGCCCCAGCATTTT. Translated: CASSLERSRGNQPQHF.

The rearrangement uses TRBV6-5 and TRBJ2-3, with D uncertain. Trimming removed 0 bases at V and 2 bases at J, with 9 bases between. The CDR3 is 15 amino acids. Germline CDR1 reads MNHEY; CDR2 reads SVGAGI. The CDR3 loop is CASSYSTSDTDTQYF. The CDR3 DNA is TGTGCCAGCAGTTACTCGACATCGGACACAGATACGCAGTATTTT.

The chain combines TRBV19 with TRBJ1-5; TRBD1 agrees at 10 bases. Germline CDR1 reads LNHDA; CDR2 reads SQIVND (reference sequence). This CDR3 has 17 amino acids. Losses at the gene ends were 3 bases for V and 4 bases for J; bases not matched to a gene: 9. In nucleotides, the CDR3 is TGTGCCAGTAGTATGGGCATGGGACAGGGGTATAATCAGCCCCAGCATTTT. As protein: CASSMGMGQGYNQPQHF. Full variable domain (remainder filled in from reference TRBV19 and TRBJ1-5): DGGITQSPKYLFRKEGQNVTLSCEQNLNHDAMYWYRQDPGQGLRLIYYSQIVNDFQKGDIAEGYSVSREKKESFPLTVTSAQKNPTAFYLCASSMGMGQGYNQPQHFGDGTRLSIL.

The gene calls are TRBV6-1 and TRBJ2-3, with D possibly matching TRBD2 (6 bases). This CDR3 comprises 15 residues. V lost 2 bases and J lost 2, with 11 bases in between. Germline CDR1 is MNHNS and CDR2 is SASEGT. The CDR3 nucleotides read TGTGCCAGCAGTGAATGGGGACTTAACACAGATACGCAGTATTTT. It is translated as CASSEWGLNTDTQYF.

This clone turned up a few times. The chain uses TRBV7-2 and TRBJ2-5; tentatively, D is TRBD2 (6 bases). CDR1 and CDR2 from the germline V gene are SGHTA and FQGNSA. The CDR3 covers 15 residues. Trimming took 3 bases from V and 2 from J, leaving 13 bases between them. This chain's CDR3 is CASSFGGTRQETQYF. The CDR3 DNA reads TGTGCCAGCAGCTTCGGCGGGACCCGTCAAGAGACCCAGTACTTC.

The chain carries TRBV7-9 and TRBJ1-1; TRBD1 matches 8 bases. CDR1 SEHNR and CDR2 FQNEAQ come from the germline V gene (reference sequence). Losses at the gene ends were 5 bases for V and 3 bases for J; bases not matched to a gene: 5. This CDR3 comprises 14 residues. CDR3 DNA sequence: TGTGCCAGCAGCCTCCTGACAGGGGACACTGAAGCTTTCTTT. Protein product: CASSLLTGDTEAFF.

V gene TRBV27 combines with J gene TRBJ2-3; 7 bases are shared with TRBD1. CDR3 length: 14 residues. V gave up 6 bases and J gave up 2 bases; unmatched junction bases: 5. Looked up from germline, CDR1 is MNHEY and CDR2 is SMNVEV (reference sequence). CDR3 sequence: CASRGQWVTDTQYF. The CDR3 DNA is TGTGCCAGCAGGGGACAGTGGGTCACAGATACGCAGTATTTT.

V usage is TRBV4-3 and J usage is TRBJ1-1; TRBD1 matches 10 bases. CDR1 is LGHNA, CDR2 YSLEER, per germline. This CDR3 has 16 amino acids. After removal of 4 bases from V and 1 base from J, the junction contained 6 bases not matched to a gene. CDR3 DNA sequence: TGCGCCAGCAGCCCGCGACAGGGGGCTGCGAACACTGAAGCTTTCTTT. It yields the protein CASSPRQGAANTEAFF.

The chain has TRBV2 and TRBJ2-7; D is undetermined. V lost 3 bases to trimming and J lost 13 bases, with 22 bases between them. This CDR3 contains 14 residues. Looked up from germline, CDR1 is SNHLY and CDR2 is FYNNEI. The CDR3 coding sequence is TGTGCCAGCAGTGACGTTGACCCCCGGTTGCCACTATACTTC. It translates to CASSDVDPRLPLYF.

Here the CDR3 DNA reads TGTGCCAGCTCACCACCGGCGGGGCTCTATGGCTACACCTTC. Its protein is CASSPPAGLYGYTF. V usage is TRBV18 and J usage is TRBJ1-2, with TRBD1 as a possible D gene (5 bases). This CDR3 contains 14 residues. Germline assignment: CDR1 KGHSH and CDR2 LQKENI. With 0 bases removed from V and 4 bases from J, the gap between germline ends came to 9 bases.

The gene calls are TRBV27 and TRBJ1-2, with unresolved D. Germline CDR1 MNHEY, CDR2 SMNVEV (reference sequence). This CDR3 has 17 amino acids. V lost 3 bases to trimming and J lost 2 bases, with 19 bases between them. The CDR3 loop reads CASSLEASGYENYGYTF. As DNA, the CDR3 is TGTGCCAGCAGTTTGGAGGCGAGCGGATACGAAAACTATGGCTACACCTTC.

The V and J genes are TRBV30 and TRBJ2-3; 11 bases align to TRBD2. The CDR3 is 15 residues long. The J segment lost 6 bases and the V segment lost 0 bases, leaving 5 bases of the junction unmatched. Germline lookup yields CDR1 GTSNPN and CDR2 SVGIG (reference sequence). The CDR3 is CAWSVKTSGKDTQYF. Here the CDR3 DNA reads TGTGCCTGGAGTGTTAAGACTAGCGGGAAGGATACGCAGTATTTT. The full variable domain, rest sourced from reference TRBV30 and TRBJ2-3, is SQTIHQWPATLVQPVGSPLSLECTVEGTSNPNLYWYRQAAGRGLQLLFYSVGIGQISSEVPQNLSASRPQDRQFILSSKKLLLSDSGFYLCAWSVKTSGKDTQYFGPGTRLTVL.

The chain has TRBV6-5 and TRBJ2-7; D not certain. The CDR3 spans 11 residues. V was clipped by 8 bases and J by 2 bases, with 7 bases between them. The germline V gene has CDR1 MNHEY and CDR2 SVGAGI. The DNA of the CDR3 is TGTGCCAGCCGGTCCCCCTACGAGCAGTACTTC. This sequence encodes CASRSPYEQYF.

The genes are TRBV21-1 and TRBJ2-4; no DNA check was done on the table's D call, TRBD1. TRBV21-1 is termed a pseudogene. The CDR3 is 13 residues long. The CDR3, as DNA: TGTGCCAGCGGACCCCTGGGGGCAAACATTCAGTACTTC. Amino acids: CASGPLGANIQYF.